Below are 6 T cell receptor beta chains sequenced from a single sample in a study of cytomegalovirus exposure and HLA in healthy donors. PCR primers comprised 60 Vbeta and 13 Jbeta primers. TCRdb keeps only in-frame clones here, not all; method: immunoSEQ multiplex PCR. The table has about 130,000 clones, 81% seen once. Material for sequencing was PBMCs. The receptors shown here come from a man aged 18 to 30 in good health and CMV-seronegative.

This sequence joins TRBV9 and TRBJ2-7; 8 bases are a match to TRBD1. The CDR3 contains 15 residues. Germline-derived CDR1 and CDR2 are SGDLS and YYNGEE. The junction had 11 bases not matched to a gene; V was cut back by 6 bases and J by 3 bases. CDR3 in amino acids: CASTPTGTGVYEQYF. The CDR3 DNA reads TGTGCCAGCACCCCGACAGGGACAGGAGTCTACGAGCAGTACTTC.

CDR3 in DNA: TGTGCCAGCTCACCGGGACAGGCCACTGAAGCTTTCTTT. Its translation: CASSPGQATEAFF. The V gene is TRBV18, the J gene TRBJ1-1; 8 bases match TRBD1. This CDR3 spans 13 amino acids. J was trimmed by 4 bases and V by 3 bases; bases with no gene match: 1. Germline V gene lookup returns CDR1 KGHSH and CDR2 LQKENI.

This clone has only one observation. The same CDR3 can be traced to other DNA sequences in this sample. The J gene is TRBJ1-5, the V gene TRBV14; TRBD1 matches at 7 bases. The germline gives CDR1 SGHDN, CDR2 FVKESK. CDR3 length: 15 residues. J lost 1 base, V lost 7 bases, and 7 bases had no gene match. The CDR3 here is CASTEGAWSNQPQHF. In nucleotides, the CDR3 is TGTGCCAGCACAGAGGGGGCGTGGAGCAATCAGCCCCAGCATTTT.

CDR3 protein: CAISPKGRGTEPQHF. CDR3 sequence (DNA): TGTGCCATATCCCCCAAGGGGCGAGGAACGGAGCCCCAGCATTTT. The J gene is TRBJ1-5, the V gene TRBV6-1; D is perhaps TRBD1 (5 bases). The CDR3 contains 15 residues. CDR1 and CDR2 from the germline V gene are MNHNS and SASEGT. Between the trimmed V and J ends, which lost 10 bases and 8 bases, there was a span of 24 bases.

The V gene is TRBV2, the J gene TRBJ2-3; 8 nucleotides line up with TRBD2. The CDR3 loop spans 17 amino acids. Trimming at V came to 5 bases and at J to 0 bases, leaving 10 bases not matched to a gene. CDR1 and CDR2 from the germline V gene are SNHLY and FYNNEI. The CDR3 loop is CASSMYSGLASTDTQYF. The CDR3 nucleotides are TGTGCCAGCAGTATGTATTCTGGACTAGCTAGCACAGATACGCAGTATTTT.

V usage is TRBV5-6 and J usage is TRBJ1-2; D unclear. Germline V gene lookup returns CDR1 SGHDT and CDR2 YYEEEE. The CDR3 has 13 residues. V was trimmed by 5 bases and J by 2 bases, leaving 10 bases between them. The DNA for the CDR3 is TGTGCCAGCAGACCCTGGCAGAACTATGGCTACACCTTC. Amino acid sequence: CASRPWQNYGYTF.